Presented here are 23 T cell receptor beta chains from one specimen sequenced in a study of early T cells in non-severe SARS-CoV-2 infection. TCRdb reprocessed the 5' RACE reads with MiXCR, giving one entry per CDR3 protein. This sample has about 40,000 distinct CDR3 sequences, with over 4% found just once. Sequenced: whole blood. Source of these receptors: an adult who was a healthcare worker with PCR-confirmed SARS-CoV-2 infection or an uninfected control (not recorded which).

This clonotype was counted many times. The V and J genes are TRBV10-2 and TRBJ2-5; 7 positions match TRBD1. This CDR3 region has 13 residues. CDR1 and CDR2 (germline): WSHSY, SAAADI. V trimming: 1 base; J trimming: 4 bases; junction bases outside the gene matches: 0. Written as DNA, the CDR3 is TGCGCCAGCAGTGAGTACAGGGGAGAGACCCAGTACTTC. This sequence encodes CASSEYRGETQYF.

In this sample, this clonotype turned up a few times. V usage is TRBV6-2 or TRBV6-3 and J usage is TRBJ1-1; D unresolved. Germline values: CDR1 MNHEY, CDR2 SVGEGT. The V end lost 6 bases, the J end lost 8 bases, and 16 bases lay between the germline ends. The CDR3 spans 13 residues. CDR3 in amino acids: CASSVTRRGEAFF. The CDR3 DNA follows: TGTGCCAGCAGCGTCACCCGTAGAGGGGAAGCTTTCTTT.

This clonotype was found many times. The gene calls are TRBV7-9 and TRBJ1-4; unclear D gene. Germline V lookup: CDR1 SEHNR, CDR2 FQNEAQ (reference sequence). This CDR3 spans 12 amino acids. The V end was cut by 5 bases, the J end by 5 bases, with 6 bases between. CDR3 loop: CASSRENEKLFF. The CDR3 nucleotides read TGTGCCAGCAGCAGGGAGAATGAAAAACTGTTTTTT.

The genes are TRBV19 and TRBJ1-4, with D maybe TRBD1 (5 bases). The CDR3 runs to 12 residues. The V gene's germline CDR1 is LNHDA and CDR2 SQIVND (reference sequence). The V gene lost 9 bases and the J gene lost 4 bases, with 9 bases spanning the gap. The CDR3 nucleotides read TGTGCCAGCAGCCAGGGTAATGAAAAACTGTTTTTT. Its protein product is CASSQGNEKLFF.

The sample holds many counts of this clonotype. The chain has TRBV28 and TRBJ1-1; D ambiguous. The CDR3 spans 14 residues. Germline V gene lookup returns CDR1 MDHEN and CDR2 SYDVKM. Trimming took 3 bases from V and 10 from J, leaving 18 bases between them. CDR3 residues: CASSLTPRGQAAFF. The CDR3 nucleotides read TGTGCCAGCAGTTTGACTCCCCGAGGCCAGGCAGCTTTCTTT. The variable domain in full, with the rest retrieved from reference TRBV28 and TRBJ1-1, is DVKVTQSSRYLVKRTGEKVFLECVQDMDHENMFWYRQDPGLGLRLIYFSYDVKMKEKGDIPEGYSVSREKKERFSLILESASTNQTSMYLCASSLTPRGQAAFFGQGTRLTVV.

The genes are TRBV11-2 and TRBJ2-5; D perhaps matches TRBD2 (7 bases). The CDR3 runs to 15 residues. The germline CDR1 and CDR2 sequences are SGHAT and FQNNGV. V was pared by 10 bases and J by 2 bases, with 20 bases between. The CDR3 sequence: CATRAGGGGQETQYF. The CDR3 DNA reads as TGTGCCACCAGAGCCGGGGGAGGGGGACAAGAGACCCAGTACTTC.

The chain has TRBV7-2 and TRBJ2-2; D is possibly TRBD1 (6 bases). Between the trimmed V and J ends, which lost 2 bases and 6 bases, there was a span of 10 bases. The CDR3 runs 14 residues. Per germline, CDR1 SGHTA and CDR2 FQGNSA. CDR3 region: CASSLLQGSGELFF. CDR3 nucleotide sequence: TGTGCCAGCAGCTTACTCCAGGGGTCCGGGGAGCTGTTTTTT.

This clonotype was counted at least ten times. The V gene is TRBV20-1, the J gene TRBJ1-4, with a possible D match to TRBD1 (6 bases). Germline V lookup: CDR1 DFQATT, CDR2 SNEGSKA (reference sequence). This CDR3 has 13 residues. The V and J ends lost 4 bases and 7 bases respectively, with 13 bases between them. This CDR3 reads CSAIYREAEKLFF. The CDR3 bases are TGCAGTGCTATATACAGGGAAGCTGAAAAACTGTTTTTT.

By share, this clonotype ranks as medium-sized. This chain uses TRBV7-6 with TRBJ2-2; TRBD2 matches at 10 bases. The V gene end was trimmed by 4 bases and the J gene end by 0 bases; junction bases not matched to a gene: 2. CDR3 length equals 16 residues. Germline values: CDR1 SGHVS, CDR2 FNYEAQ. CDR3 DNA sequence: TGTGCCAGCAGCTCCGGACTAGCGGCGAACACCGGGGAGCTGTTTTTT. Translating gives CASSSGLAANTGELFF.

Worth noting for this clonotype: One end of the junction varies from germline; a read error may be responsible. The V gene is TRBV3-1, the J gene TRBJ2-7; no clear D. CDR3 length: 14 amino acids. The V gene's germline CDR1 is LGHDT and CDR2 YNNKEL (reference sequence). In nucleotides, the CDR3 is TGTGCCAGCAGCCAAGAGTCACGCTCCGACGAGCAGTACTTC. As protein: CASSQESRSDEQYF.

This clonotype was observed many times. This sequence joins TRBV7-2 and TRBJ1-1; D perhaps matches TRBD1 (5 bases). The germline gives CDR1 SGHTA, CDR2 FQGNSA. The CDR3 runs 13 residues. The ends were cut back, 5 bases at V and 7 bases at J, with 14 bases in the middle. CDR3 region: CASSTRFQGEAFF. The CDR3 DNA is TGTGCCAGCAGCACCAGGTTCCAGGGTGAAGCTTTCTTT.

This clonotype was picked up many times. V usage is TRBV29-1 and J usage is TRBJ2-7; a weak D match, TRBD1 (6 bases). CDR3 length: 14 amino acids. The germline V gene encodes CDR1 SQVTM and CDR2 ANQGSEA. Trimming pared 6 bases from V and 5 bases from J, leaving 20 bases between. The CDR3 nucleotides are TGCAGCGTAAAATCCGGGACAATTATTGACGAGCAGTACTTC. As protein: CSVKSGTIIDEQYF.

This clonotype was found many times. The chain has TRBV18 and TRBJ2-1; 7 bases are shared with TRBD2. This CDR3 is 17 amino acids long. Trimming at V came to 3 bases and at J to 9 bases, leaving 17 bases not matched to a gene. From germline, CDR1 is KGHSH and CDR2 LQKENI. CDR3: CASSPLTSANFLGEQFF. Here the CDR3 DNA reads TGTGCCAGCTCACCCTTAACTAGCGCCAACTTTTTAGGTGAGCAGTTCTTC.

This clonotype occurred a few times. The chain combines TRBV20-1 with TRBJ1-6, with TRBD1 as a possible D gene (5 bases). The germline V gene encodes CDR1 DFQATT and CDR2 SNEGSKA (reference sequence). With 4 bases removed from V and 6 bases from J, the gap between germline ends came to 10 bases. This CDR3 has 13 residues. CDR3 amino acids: CSAISGTNSPLHF. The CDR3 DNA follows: TGCAGTGCTATTTCCGGGACTAATTCACCCCTCCACTTT.

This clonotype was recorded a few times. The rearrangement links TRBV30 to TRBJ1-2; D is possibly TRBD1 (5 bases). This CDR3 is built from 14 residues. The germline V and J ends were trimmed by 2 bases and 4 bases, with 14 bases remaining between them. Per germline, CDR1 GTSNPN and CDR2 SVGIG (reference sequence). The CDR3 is CAWSLASGGYGYTF. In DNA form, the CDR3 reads TGTGCCTGGAGTTTGGCCAGTGGGGGCTATGGCTACACCTTC.

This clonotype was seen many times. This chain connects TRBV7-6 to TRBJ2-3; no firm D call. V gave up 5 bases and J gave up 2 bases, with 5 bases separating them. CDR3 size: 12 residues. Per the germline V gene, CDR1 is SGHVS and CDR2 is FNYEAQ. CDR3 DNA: TGTGCCAGCAGCCCCGTCACAGATACGCAGTATTTT. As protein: CASSPVTDTQYF. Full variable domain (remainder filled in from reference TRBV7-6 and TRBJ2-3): GAGVSQSPRYKVTKRGQDVALRCDPISGHVSLYWYRQALGQGPEFLTYFNYEAQQDKSGLPNDRFSAERPEGSISTLTIQRTEQRDSAMYRCASSPVTDTQYFGPGTRLTVL.

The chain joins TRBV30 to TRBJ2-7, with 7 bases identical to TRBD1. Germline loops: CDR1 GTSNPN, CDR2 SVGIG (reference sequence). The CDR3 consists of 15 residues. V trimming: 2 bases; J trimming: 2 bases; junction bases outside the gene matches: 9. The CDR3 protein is CAWSIKTGNPYEQYF. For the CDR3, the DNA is TGTGCCTGGAGTATAAAGACAGGGAATCCCTACGAGCAGTACTTC.

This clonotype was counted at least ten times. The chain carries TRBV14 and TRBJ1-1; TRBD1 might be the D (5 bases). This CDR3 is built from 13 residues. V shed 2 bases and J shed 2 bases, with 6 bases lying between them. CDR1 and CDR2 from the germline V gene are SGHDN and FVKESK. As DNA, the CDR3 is TGTGCCAGCAGCCAAACAGGAAACACTGAAGCTTTCTTT. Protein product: CASSQTGNTEAFF.

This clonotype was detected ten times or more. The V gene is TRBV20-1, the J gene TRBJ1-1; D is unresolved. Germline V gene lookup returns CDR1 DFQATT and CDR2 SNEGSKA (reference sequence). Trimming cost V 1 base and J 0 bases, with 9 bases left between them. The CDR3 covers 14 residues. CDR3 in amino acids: CSARGNSLNTEAFF. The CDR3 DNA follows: TGCAGTGCTAGAGGAAACAGCCTGAACACTGAAGCTTTCTTT.

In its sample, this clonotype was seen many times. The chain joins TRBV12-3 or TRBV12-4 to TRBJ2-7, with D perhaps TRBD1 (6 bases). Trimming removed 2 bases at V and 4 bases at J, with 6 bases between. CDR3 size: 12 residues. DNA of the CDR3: TGTGCCAGCAGTTTACAGGGGTACGAGCAGTACTTC. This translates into CASSLQGYEQYF.

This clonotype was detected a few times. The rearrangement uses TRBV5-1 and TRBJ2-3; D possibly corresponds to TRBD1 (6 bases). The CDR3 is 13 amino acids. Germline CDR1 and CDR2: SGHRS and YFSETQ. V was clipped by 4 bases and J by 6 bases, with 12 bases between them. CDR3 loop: CASSPGTPDTQYF. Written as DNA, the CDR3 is TGCGCCAGCAGCCCCGGGACACCCGATACGCAGTATTTT.

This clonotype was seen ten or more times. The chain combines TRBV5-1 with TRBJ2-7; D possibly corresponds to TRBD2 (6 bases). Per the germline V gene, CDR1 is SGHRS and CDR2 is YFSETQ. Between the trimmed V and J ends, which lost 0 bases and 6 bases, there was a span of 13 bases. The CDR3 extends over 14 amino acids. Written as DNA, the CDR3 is TGCGCCAGCAGCTTGGGACTAGGTCACCGCGAGCAGTACTTC. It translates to CASSLGLGHREQYF.

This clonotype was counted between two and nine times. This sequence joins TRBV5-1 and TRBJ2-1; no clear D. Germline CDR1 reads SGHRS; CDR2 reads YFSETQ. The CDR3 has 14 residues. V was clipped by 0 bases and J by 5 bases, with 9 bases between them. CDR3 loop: CASSLAAGNNEQFF. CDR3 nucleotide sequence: TGCGCCAGCAGCTTGGCGGCAGGTAACAATGAGCAGTTCTTC.